This T cell receptor (beta chain) was captured in a study of post-analysis software for immune sequencing data. cDNA libraries of TCR beta carried unique molecular identifiers. From the PCR reads, TCRdb called clonotypes with MiXCR, one entry per CDR3 protein. The table has 800,000 to 950,000 distinct CDR3 sequences, about 57% seen once. The TCR was taken from a girl under 18 with multiple sclerosis. Material: blood.

CDR3 protein: CASSRGIAGETYEQYF. DNA for the CDR3: TGTGCCAGTAGTCGAGGAATAGCGGGAGAAACCTACGAGCAGTACTTC. The genes are TRBV19 and TRBJ2-7; 9 positions agree with TRBD2. The V gene's germline CDR1 is LNHDA and CDR2 SQIVND (reference sequence). The J segment lost 2 bases and the V segment lost 5 bases, leaving 10 bases of the junction unmatched. This CDR3 comprises 16 residues.